A single sample gave rise to the 20 T cell receptor beta chains below, sequenced in a study of shared clonotypes between healthy human individuals. Produced via immunoSEQ multiplex PCR; TCRdb's table is partial and in-frame only. The sample lists about 480,000 clones, approximately 79% seen once, with approximately 12% in the top ten. Material for sequencing was PBMCs. These receptors all come from a woman aged 40 to 55 in good health. Some clones in this sample may be carry-over from other donors' samples.

This chain joins TRBV4-3 and TRBJ2-1, with D perhaps matching TRBD1 (5 bases). Trimming took off 0 bases at V and 7 bases at J, with 22 bases between the two ends. This CDR3 has 18 residues. CDR1 and CDR2 from the germline V gene are LGHNA and YSLEER. The CDR3 here is CASSQEPIGGRVLNEQFF. The CDR3 nucleotides read TGCGCCAGCAGCCAAGAACCTATTGGTGGCAGGGTTTTAAATGAGCAGTTCTTC.

V usage is TRBV7-2 and J usage is TRBJ2-1; D is perhaps TRBD1 or TRBD2 (5 bases each). The CDR3 sequence is 15 residues long. Germline V gene lookup returns CDR1 SGHTA and CDR2 FQGNSA. Deletions cut 4 bases from V and 1 base from J, with 11 bases between. The CDR3 loop is CASSSEWGSYNEQFF. The CDR3 bases are TGTGCCAGCAGCTCCGAGTGGGGGTCCTACAATGAGCAGTTCTTC.

This sequence joins TRBV7-8 and TRBJ2-5, with D unclear. TRBJ2-7 matches the DNA end more closely, so the J call is doubtful. CDR1 and CDR2 from the germline V gene are SGHVS and FQNEAQ. The CDR3 has 15 amino acids. The CDR3 here is CASSLGRRVSYEQYF. DNA of the CDR3: TGTGCCAGCAGCTTAGGTCGCCGGGTCTCCTACGAGCAGTACTTC.

On this clone: This sample includes further DNA sequences coding for the same CDR3. The chain joins TRBV10-3 to TRBJ2-5, with 8 bases fitting TRBD1. The CDR3 spans 15 residues. CDR1 ENHRY and CDR2 SYGVKD come from the germline V gene. With V trimmed by 3 bases and J by 4 bases, 7 bases remained unmatched. Here the CDR3 reads CAISDGQGDGETQYF. Written as DNA, the CDR3 is TGTGCCATCAGTGATGGACAGGGTGACGGAGAGACCCAGTACTTC.

The rearrangement joins TRBV28 to TRBJ2-5; D possibly corresponds to TRBD2 (5 bases). Germline V CDR1 and CDR2: MDHEN, SYDVKM. CDR3 length: 12 amino acids. V dropped 6 bases and J dropped 12 bases, with 17 bases sitting between them. The CDR3 nucleotides are TGTGCCAGCAGGACGTTGGCTGCGAGGGAGTACTTC. Encoded protein: CASRTLAAREYF.

This rearrangement joins TRBV18 to TRBJ2-5, with 13 bases matching TRBD2. Germline V gene sequence: CDR1 KGHSH, CDR2 LQKENI. CDR3 size: 17 residues. J lost 1 base, V lost 2 bases, and 4 bases had no gene match. The CDR3 sequence: CASSPRLAGGLQETQYF. CDR3 DNA sequence: TGTGCCAGCTCACCAAGACTAGCGGGAGGCCTCCAAGAGACCCAGTACTTC.

The chain couples TRBV7-3 to TRBJ2-1, with D unresolved. CDR1 and CDR2 from the germline V gene are SGHTA and FQGTGA. The V and J ends lost 5 bases and 8 bases respectively, with 13 bases between them. This CDR3 region has 13 residues. The CDR3: CASSNPSSDEQFF. Written as DNA, the CDR3 is TGTGCCAGCAGCAACCCTTCTTCGGATGAGCAGTTCTTC.

The chain recombines TRBV2 with TRBJ2-2; 10 positions agree with TRBD2. V lost 8 bases to trimming and J lost 5 bases; unmatched junction nucleotides: 8. CDR3 length: 15 amino acids. From germline, CDR1 is SNHLY and CDR2 FYNNEI. Here the CDR3 DNA reads TGTGCCAGCCGGACAGCGGGAGGGCCGACCGGGGAGCTGTTTTTT. This sequence encodes CASRTAGGPTGELFF.

This chain uses TRBV7-2 with TRBJ1-2; 12 nucleotides match TRBD1. Germline V CDR1 and CDR2: SGHTA, FQGNSA. CDR3 length: 15 residues. Trimming at V came to 3 bases and at J to 7 bases, leaving 6 bases not matched to a gene. CDR3 nucleotide sequence: TGTGCCAGCAGCTTCCAGGGACAGGGGGCCCGTGGCTACACCTTC. It encodes CASSFQGQGARGYTF.

The chain uses TRBV28 and TRBJ1-3; tentatively, D is TRBD1 (5 bases). V lost 1 base and J lost 0, with 13 bases in between. The CDR3 spans 17 residues. Germline-derived CDR1 and CDR2 are MDHEN and SYDVKM. In DNA form, the CDR3 reads TGTGCCAGCAGTTTATCTTGGGTTAGGGGCTCTGGAAACACCATATATTTT. It codes for CASSLSWVRGSGNTIYF.

V usage is TRBV11-2 and J usage is TRBJ1-6; a possible D gene is TRBD1 (6 bases). V lost 5 bases and J 7 bases, leaving 6 bases between the germline ends. The CDR3 sequence is 12 residues long. Germline CDR1 and CDR2: SGHAT and FQNNGV. The CDR3 region is CASSTGNSPLHF. The CDR3 bases are TGTGCCAGCAGCACAGGGAATTCACCCCTCCACTTT.

The chain recombines TRBV7-2 with TRBJ2-7; 10 positions match TRBD1. Per germline, CDR1 SGHTA and CDR2 FQGNSA. J gave up 7 bases and V 4 bases, and 7 bases lay outside the gene matches. The length of the CDR3 is 14 residues. CDR3 protein: CASSSGTGAREQYF. CDR3 DNA sequence: TGTGCCAGCAGCTCCGGGACAGGGGCCAGGGAGCAGTACTTC.

This chain joins TRBV5-1 and TRBJ2-7, with D possibly TRBD2 on 6 matching bases. Per the germline V gene, CDR1 is SGHRS and CDR2 is YFSETQ. With 8 bases removed from V and 6 bases from J, the gap between germline ends came to 12 bases. The CDR3 is 11 residues long. The CDR3 coding sequence is TGCGCCAGTACGGAGGGGACCGAGCAGTACTTC. It is translated as CASTEGTEQYF. Full variable domain (outside the CDR3, taken from reference TRBV5-1 and TRBJ2-7): KAGVTQTPRYLIKTRGQQVTLSCSPISGHRSVSWYQQTPGQGLQFLFEYFSETQRNKGNFPGRFSGRQFSNSRSEMNVSTLELGDSALYLCASTEGTEQYFGPGTRLTVT.

This clone was counted only a few times. The chain is built from TRBV21-1 and TRBJ1-5; the D call in the table, TRBD1, was not verified against the DNA. TRBV21-1 constitutes a pseudogene. The CDR3 extends over 14 amino acids. As DNA, the CDR3 is TGTGCCACCGGAGGGACAGCGAACAATCAGCCCCAGCATTTT. The encoded protein is CATGGTANNQPQHF.

With respect to this clone: One junction end does not reproduce the germline sequence, and a read error may be involved. V and J are TRBV10-3 and TRBJ1-2; no clear D gene. This CDR3 comprises 15 residues. CDR1 and CDR2 (germline): ENHRY, SYGVKD. The CDR3 is CASSEASTGGYGYTF. In DNA form, the CDR3 reads TGTGCCAGCAGTGAAGCATCGACCGGCGGGTATGGCTACACCTTC.

V gene TRBV6-4 combines with J gene TRBJ1-1; D may be TRBD1 (5 bases). Between the trimmed V and J ends, which lost 3 bases and 5 bases, there was a span of 10 bases. The CDR3 runs 13 residues. CDR1 is MRHNA and CDR2 is SNTAGT in the germline V gene. This CDR3 is CASSEGEGTEAFF. The CDR3, as DNA: TGTGCCAGCAGTGAGGGGGAGGGAACTGAAGCTTTCTTT.

V usage is TRBV5-1 and J usage is TRBJ2-7, with 7 bases matching TRBD1. With 4 bases clipped from V and 2 bases from J, the junction kept 9 bases outside the gene matches. Germline CDR1 reads SGHRS; CDR2 reads YFSETQ. The length of the CDR3 is 15 residues. The CDR3 region is CASSPDRVSPYEQYF. The CDR3 nucleotides are TGCGCCAGCAGCCCCGACAGGGTATCTCCCTACGAGCAGTACTTC.

The V call is TRBV29-1, the J call TRBJ2-3; the match to TRBD2 covers 13 bases. The length of the CDR3 is 15 residues. J lost 6 bases, V lost 6 bases, and 9 bases had no gene match. Germline-derived CDR1 and CDR2 are SQVTM and ANQGSEA. The CDR3 nucleotides are TGCAGCGTAGGACTAGCGGGAGCTAGGGGGGATACGCAGTATTTT. Residues: CSVGLAGARGDTQYF.

The chain employs TRBV7-6 and TRBJ2-1, with a possible D match to TRBD1 (5 bases). CDR1 is SGHVS, CDR2 FNYEAQ, per germline. This CDR3 has 15 residues. V shed 5 bases and J shed 4 bases, with 15 bases lying between them. CDR3 bases: TGTGCCAGCAGCCTCAGGGCCCCCTTTTACAATGAGCAGTTCTTC. It is translated as CASSLRAPFYNEQFF.

This clone has a count of ten or more. The genes are TRBV30 and TRBJ1-3; D is perhaps TRBD1 (5 bases). This CDR3 has 13 residues. Germline values: CDR1 GTSNPN, CDR2 SVGIG (reference sequence). The DNA of the CDR3 is TGTTCTTGTTGGGGGACTTCTGGAAACACCATATATTTT. Protein product: CSCWGTSGNTIYF.